This T cell receptor (beta chain) was sequenced during a study of blood T cell repertoires in COVID-19. Study background: Acute and convalescent COVID-19 specimens originated in the United States, Italy and Spain. From T cells, B-cell-depleted T cells, or PBMCs came the material, which was cDNA or gDNA.

The authors' processing: From reference gene primer amplification, estimates of nucleated cell counts were derived. Some clones are missing from TCRdb's copy, which holds only in-frame ones; the method was immunoSEQ multiplex PCR. That table gives V, J and clone size, and the DNA gave D and trimming. The sample consists of about 68,000 clones, approximately 85% of them appearing once. Germline V gives CDR1 MNHNS, CDR2 SASEGT. The junction had 8 bases not matched to a gene; V was cut back by 2 bases and J by 5 bases. This CDR3 has 17 amino acids. The sequence was obtained from a man aged 50 to 59 with acute or convalescent COVID-19. The sample taken for sequencing was peripheral blood. The rearrangement joins TRBV6-1 to TRBJ2-2; 10 nucleotides agree with TRBD2. This CDR3 reads CASSEPRLAGDTGELFF. Here the CDR3 DNA reads TGTGCCAGCAGTGAACCTCGTCTAGCGGGGGATACCGGGGAGCTGTTTTTT.